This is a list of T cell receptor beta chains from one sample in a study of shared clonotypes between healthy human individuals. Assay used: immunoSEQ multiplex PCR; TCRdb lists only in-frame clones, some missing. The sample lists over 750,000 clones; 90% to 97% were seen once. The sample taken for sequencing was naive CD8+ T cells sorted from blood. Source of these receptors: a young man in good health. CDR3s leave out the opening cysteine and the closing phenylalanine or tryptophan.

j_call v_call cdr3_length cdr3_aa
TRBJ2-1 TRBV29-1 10 SVEAGPNEQF
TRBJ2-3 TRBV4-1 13 ASSPLGAGTDTQY
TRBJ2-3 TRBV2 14 ASSGNRQGMGDTQY
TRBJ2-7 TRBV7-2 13 ASSPSGTGFGEQY
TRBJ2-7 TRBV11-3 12 ASSLSSGRDEQY
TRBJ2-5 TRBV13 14 ASSLRSGMRQETQY
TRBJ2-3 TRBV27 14 ASSLLAGTRGDTQY
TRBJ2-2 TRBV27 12 ASGRGRFAGELF
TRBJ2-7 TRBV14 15 ASSTTDRPTAYYEQY
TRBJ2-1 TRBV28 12 ASSFRTGGDEQF
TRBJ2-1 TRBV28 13 ASSFEPGLLNEQF
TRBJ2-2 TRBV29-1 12 SAQLATYTGELF
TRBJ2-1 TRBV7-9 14 ASSFVISGIGDEQF
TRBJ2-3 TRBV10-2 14 ASSGGDTQPTDTQY
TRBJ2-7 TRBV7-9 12 ASSPRSRPREQY
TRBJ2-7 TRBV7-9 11 ASSPGVSYEQY
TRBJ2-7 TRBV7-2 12 ASNTVGGSYEQY
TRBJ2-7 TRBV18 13 ASSPEGLPYDEQY
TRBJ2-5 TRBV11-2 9 ASWSEETQY
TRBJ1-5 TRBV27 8 ASGYQPQH
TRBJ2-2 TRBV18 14 ASSPPWGDGTGELF
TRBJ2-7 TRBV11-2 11 ASSLDSKLEQY
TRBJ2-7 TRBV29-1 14 SVVPGLAGVIYEQY
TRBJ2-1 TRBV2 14 ASSGTSGLSYNEQF
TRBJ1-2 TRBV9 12 ASSVGTGLSGYT
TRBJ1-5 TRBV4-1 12 ASSSGQGFQPQH
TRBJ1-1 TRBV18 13 ASSPWGTDRSEAF
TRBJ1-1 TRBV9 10 ASSSGTSEAF
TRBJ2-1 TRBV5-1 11 ASRPRPVDEQF
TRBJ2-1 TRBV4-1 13 ASSHSGTGDLEQF
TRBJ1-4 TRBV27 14 ASSGDLRVRNEKLF
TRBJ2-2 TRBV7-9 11 ASSLAGTGELF
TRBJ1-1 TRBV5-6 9 ASSWGNEAF
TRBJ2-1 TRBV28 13 ASSPPRLARGEQF
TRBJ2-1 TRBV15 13 ATSSLASSYNEQF
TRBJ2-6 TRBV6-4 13 ASLDLSSGANVLT
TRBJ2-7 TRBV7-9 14 ASSPVAGGGLYEQY
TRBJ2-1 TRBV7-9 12 ASSPRTDYNEQF
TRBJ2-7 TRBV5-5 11 ASSLGTDYEQY
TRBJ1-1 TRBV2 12 ASAEGTGGSEAF
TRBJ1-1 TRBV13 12 ASSSWTRYTEAF
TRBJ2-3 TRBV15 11 ATSRYRGDTQY
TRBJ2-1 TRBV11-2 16 ASSLDGLAGGPDNEQF
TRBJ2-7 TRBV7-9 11 ASSSDRDGEQY
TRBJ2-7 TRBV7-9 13 ASSFDTRGNYEQY